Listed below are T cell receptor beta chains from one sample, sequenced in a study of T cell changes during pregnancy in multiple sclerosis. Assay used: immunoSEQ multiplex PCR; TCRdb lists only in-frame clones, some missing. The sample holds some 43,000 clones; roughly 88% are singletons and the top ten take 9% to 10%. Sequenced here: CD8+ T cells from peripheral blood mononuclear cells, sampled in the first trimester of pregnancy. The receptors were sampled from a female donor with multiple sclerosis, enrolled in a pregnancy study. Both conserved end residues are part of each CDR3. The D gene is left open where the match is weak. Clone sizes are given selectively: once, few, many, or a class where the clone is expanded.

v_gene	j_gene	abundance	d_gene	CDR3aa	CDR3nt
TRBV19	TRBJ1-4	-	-	CASYGAGTNEKLFF	TGTGCCAGTTACGGGGCAGGGACAAATGAAAAACTGTTTTTT
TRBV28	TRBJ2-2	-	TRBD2	CASRPYSGRQNTGELFF	TGTGCCAGCAGACCCTATAGCGGGAGGCAGAACACCGGGGAGCTGTTTTTT
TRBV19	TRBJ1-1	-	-	CASSRYRETEAFF	TGTGCCAGTAGTAGATACAGGGAGACTGAAGCTTTCTTT
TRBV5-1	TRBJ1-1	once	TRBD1	CASNNRGNTEAFF	TGCGCCAGCAATAACAGGGGGAACACTGAAGCTTTCTTT
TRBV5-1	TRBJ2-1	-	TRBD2	CASSLDPGTSLFHEQFF	TGCGCCAGCAGCCTTGATCCCGGGACTAGCTTGTTCCATGAGCAGTTCTTC
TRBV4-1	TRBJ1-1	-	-	CASSQDFRGQMNTEAFF	TGCGCCAGCAGCCAAGATTTCCGTGGACAGATGAACACTGAAGCTTTCTTT
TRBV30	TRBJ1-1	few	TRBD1	CAWSEGQGAEAFF	TGTGCCTGGAGTGAGGGTCAGGGGGCTGAAGCTTTCTTT
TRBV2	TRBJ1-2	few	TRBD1	CASSVQGTDYGYTF	TGTGCCAGCAGTGTTCAGGGGACAGACTATGGCTACACCTTC
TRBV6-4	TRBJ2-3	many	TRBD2	CASSDESGGGTDTQYF	TGTGCCAGCAGTGACGAGTCGGGGGGGGGCACAGATACGCAGTATTTT
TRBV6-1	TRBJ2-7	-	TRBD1	CASSEGGQGSDEQYF	TGTGCCAGCAGTGAGGGGGGACAGGGGTCAGACGAGCAGTACTTC
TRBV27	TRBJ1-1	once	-	CASSLSLGGNTEAFF	TGTGCCAGCAGTTTATCGTTAGGGGGGAACACTGAAGCTTTCTTT
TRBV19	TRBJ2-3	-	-	CASSISGVSTDTQYF	TGTGCCAGTAGTATCTCGGGAGTCAGCACAGATACGCAGTATTTT
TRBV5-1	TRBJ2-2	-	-	CASSLVTQPGELFF	TGCGCCAGCAGCTTGGTTACACAGCCCGGGGAGCTGTTTTTT
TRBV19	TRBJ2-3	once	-	CASRVGRGNTDTQYF	TGTGCCAGTAGAGTGGGACGCGGGAACACAGATACGCAGTATTTT
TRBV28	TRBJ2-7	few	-	CATSRADGHSYEQYF	TGTGCCACCAGTCGGGCGGACGGACACTCCTACGAGCAGTACTTC
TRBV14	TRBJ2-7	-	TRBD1	CASRSRDRGDYEQYF	TGTGCCAGCAGAAGCCGGGACAGGGGGGACTACGAGCAGTACTTC
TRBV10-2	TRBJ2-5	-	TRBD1	CASSDGTGGLTQYF	TGCGCCAGCAGTGATGGGACAGGGGGCTTGACCCAGTACTTC
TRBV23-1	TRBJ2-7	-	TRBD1	CASTLTGISYEQYF	TGCGCCAGCACGTTGACAGGGATCTCCTACGAGCAGTACTTC
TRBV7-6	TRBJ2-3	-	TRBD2	CASSSAGGRGDTQYF	TGTGCCAGCAGCTCAGCGGGAGGGAGGGGAGATACGCAGTATTTT
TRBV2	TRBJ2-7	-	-	CASSEAYDYSYEQYF	TGTGCCAGCAGTGAAGCGTATGACTACTCCTACGAGCAGTACTTC
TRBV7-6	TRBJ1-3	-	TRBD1	CASSLGQGGGNTIYF	TGTGCCAGCAGCCTAGGACAGGGGGGTGGAAACACCATATATTTT
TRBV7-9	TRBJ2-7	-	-	CASSLVYASYEQYF	TGTGCCAGCAGCTTAGTCTATGCCTCCTACGAGCAGTACTTC
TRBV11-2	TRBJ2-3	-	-	CATQRRGRSTDTQYF	TGTGCCACCCAACGTCGGGGGAGGTCTACAGATACGCAGTATTTT
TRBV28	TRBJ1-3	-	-	CASSLYTRGGNTIYF	TGTGCCAGCAGCCTTTATACCAGGGGTGGAAACACCATATATTTT
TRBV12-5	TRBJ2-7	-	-	CASGSFSSYEQYF	TGTGCTAGTGGGTCCTTTAGCTCCTACGAGCAGTACTTC
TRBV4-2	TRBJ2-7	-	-	CASSQDAPGQSYEQYF	TGTGCCAGCAGCCAGGATGCTCCGGGACAAAGCTACGAGCAGTACTTC
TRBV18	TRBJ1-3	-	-	CASSPTGLVLRGNTIYF	TGTGCCAGCTCACCTACGGGGTTAGTATTGAGGGGAAACACCATATATTTT
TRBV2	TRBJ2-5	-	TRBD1	CASSSGTGGVLETQYF	TGTGCCAGCAGCTCCGGGACAGGGGGCGTTCTGGAGACCCAGTACTTC
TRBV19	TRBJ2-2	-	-	CASSPAGAGELFF	TGTGCCAGTAGTCCCGCCGGGGCCGGGGAGCTGTTTTTT
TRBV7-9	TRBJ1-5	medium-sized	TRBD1	CASSRTGTGNNQPQHF	TGTGCCAGCAGCCGCACCGGGACAGGGAACAATCAGCCCCAGCATTTT
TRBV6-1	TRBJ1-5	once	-	CASILDGGSNQPQHF	TGTGCCAGCATCCTGGACGGAGGTAGCAATCAGCCCCAGCATTTT
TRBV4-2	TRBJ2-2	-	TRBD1	CASSQSTGTGGRELFF	TGTGCCAGCAGCCAATCTACCGGGACAGGGGGCCGGGAGCTGTTTTTT
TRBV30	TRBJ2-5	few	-	CAWTKAGGRGETQYF	TGTGCCTGGACTAAGGCCGGGGGGCGAGGGGAGACCCAGTACTTC
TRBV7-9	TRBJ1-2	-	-	CASSSARRNYGYTF	TGTGCCAGCAGCTCGGCGAGGCGTAACTATGGCTACACCTTC
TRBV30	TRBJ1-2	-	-	CVLRVLNYGYTF	TGTGTCCTGCGGGTTCTTAACTATGGCTACACCTTC
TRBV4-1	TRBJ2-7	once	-	CASSQDGSWSYEQYF	TGCGCCAGCAGCCAAGACGGGAGTTGGTCCTACGAGCAGTACTTC
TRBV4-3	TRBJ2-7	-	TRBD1	CASSQPGQGTYEQYF	TGCGCCAGCAGCCAACCGGGACAGGGTACCTACGAGCAGTACTTC
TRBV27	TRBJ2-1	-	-	CASSFPSTGKDYNEQFF	TGTGCCAGCAGTTTCCCCTCTACGGGGAAGGACTACAATGAGCAGTTCTTC
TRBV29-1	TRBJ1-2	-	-	CSASELPSPNYGYTF	TGCAGCGCTTCTGAACTGCCTTCCCCTAACTATGGCTACACCTTC
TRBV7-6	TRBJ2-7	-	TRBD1	CASSLDRAYEQYF	TGTGCCAGCAGCTTGGACAGGGCTTACGAGCAGTACTTC
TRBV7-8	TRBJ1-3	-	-	CASSPLPEGSDTIYF	TGTGCCAGCAGCCCCCTGCCGGAGGGATCGGACACCATATATTTT
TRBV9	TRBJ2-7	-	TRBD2	CASSVGDYDYEQYF	TGTGCCAGCAGCGTGGGGGACTACGACTACGAGCAGTACTTC
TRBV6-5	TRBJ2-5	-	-	CASSYEAQETQYF	TGTGCCAGCAGTTACGAGGCTCAAGAGACCCAGTACTTC
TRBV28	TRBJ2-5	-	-	CASSLTGVQETQYF	TGTGCCAGCAGTCTCACGGGGGTCCAAGAGACCCAGTACTTC
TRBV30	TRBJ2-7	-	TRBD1	CAWQGASYEQYF	TGTGCCTGGCAGGGGGCGTCCTACGAGCAGTACTTC
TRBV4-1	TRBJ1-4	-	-	CASSQGSGNEKLFF	TGCGCCAGCAGCCAAGGGTCCGGTAATGAAAAACTGTTTTTT
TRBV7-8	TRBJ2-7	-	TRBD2	CASSFGLAGRLTPYEQYF	TGTGCCAGCAGCTTCGGACTAGCGGGGCGACTAACCCCCTACGAGCAGTACTTC
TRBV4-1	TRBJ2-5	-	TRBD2	CASSQGGLLAGGRETQYF	TGCGCCAGCAGCCAAGGAGGCCTACTAGCGGGGGGGCGGGAGACCCAGTACTTC
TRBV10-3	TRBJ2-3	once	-	CAISPAGHGDTQYF	TGTGCCATCAGTCCAGCGGGCCATGGGGATACGCAGTATTTT